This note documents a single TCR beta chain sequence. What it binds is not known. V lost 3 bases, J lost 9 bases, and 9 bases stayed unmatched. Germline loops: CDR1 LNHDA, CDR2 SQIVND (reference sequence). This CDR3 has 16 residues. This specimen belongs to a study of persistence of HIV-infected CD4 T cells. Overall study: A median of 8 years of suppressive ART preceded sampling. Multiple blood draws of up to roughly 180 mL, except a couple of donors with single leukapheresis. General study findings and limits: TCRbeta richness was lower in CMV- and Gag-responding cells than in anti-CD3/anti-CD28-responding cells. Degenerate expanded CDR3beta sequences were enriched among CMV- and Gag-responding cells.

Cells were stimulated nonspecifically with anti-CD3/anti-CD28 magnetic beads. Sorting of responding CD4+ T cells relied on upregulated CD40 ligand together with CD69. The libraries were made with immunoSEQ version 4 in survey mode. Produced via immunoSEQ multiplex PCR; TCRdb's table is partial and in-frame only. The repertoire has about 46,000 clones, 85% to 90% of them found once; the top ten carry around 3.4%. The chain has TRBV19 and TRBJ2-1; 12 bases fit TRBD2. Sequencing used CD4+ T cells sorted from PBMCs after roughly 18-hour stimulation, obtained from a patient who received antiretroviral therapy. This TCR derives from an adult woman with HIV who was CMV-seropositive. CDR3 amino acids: CASSILAGGPGFEQFF. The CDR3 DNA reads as TGTGCCAGTAGTATCCTAGCGGGGGGGCCAGGATTTGAGCAGTTCTTC.